This T cell receptor (beta chain) stems from a study of human T cells and chemical hapten exposure. Time point noted: patch test 3, about 24 weeks after DPC sensitization. Treatment denoted: therapeutic diphenylcyclopropenone sensitization with weekly scalp DPC. Only after blood had been drawn was each patch test applied. Trimming cost V 0 bases and J 6 bases, with 1 base left between them. Germline CDR1 reads SGDLS; CDR2 reads YYNGEE. The CDR3 is 10 amino acids. This clonotype was seen a handful of times. The library put unique molecular identifiers onto individual cDNA molecules. TCRdb re-derived calls from the RACE reads in MiXCR, one entry per CDR3 protein. The data contain some 110,000 distinct CDR3 sequences, around 11% of them singletons.

This TCR was recovered from a woman aged 45-65 years with alopecia areata. Some clones in this sample may be carry-over from other donors' samples. The chain recombines TRBV9 with TRBJ2-7; D uncertain. The input for sequencing was whole blood, taken in connection with sensitization to the hapten diphenylcyclopropenone (DPC). CDR3 sequence: CASSVGEQYF. In DNA, the CDR3 is TGTGCCAGCAGCGTAGGCGAGCAGTACTTC.